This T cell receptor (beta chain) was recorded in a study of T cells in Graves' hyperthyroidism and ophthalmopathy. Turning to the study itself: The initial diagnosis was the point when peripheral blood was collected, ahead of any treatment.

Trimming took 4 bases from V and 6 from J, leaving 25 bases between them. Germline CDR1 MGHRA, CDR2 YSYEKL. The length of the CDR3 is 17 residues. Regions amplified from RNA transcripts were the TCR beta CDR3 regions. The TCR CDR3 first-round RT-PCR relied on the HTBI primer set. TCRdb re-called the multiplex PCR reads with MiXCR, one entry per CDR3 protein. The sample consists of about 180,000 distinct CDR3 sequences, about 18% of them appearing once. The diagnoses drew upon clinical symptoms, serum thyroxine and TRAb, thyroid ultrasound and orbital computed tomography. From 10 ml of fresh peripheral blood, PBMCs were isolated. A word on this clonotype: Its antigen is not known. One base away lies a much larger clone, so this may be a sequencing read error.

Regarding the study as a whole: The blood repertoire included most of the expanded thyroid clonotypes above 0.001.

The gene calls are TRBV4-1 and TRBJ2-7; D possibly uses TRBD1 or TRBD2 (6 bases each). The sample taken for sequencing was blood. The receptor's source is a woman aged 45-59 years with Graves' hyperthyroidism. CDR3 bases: TGCGCCAGCAGCCCCTTCGGAGGGGGGTCGCTGACCTGCGAGCAGTACTTC. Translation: CASSPFGGGSLTCEQYF.